This note documents a single TCR beta chain sequence. The antigen is not known. This sample is part of a study of cytomegalovirus exposure and HLA in healthy donors. Findings and caveats of the study: A later analysis linked a missense DCLRE1C variant to TCR beta V- and J-gene trimming. The study recorded 150 to 200 TCR beta chains that were cytomegalovirus-associated. Later, an analysis found that common viral pathogens appeared to be linked with several of the most significant clusters. Published work reported that the classifier diagnosed cytomegalovirus status with high specificity and sensitivity.

CDR3 length: 14 residues. The germline gives CDR1 SGHAT, CDR2 FQNNGV. Trimming took 1 base from V and 4 from J, leaving 10 bases between them. Primers: 60 Vbeta forward and 13 Jbeta reverse. Sequencing used immunoSEQ multiplex PCR; TCRdb keeps in-frame clones, though not all of them. The sample consists of about 190,000 clones, roughly four fifths of them appearing once. The chain has TRBV11-2 and TRBJ1-1; D might be TRBD1 (5 bases). This receptor was identified in a woman younger than 35 in good health and CMV-seronegative. Material: PBMCs. This chain's CDR3 is CASSLAPGGTEAFF. CDR3 bases: TGTGCCAGCAGCTTAGCTCCCGGGGGCACTGAAGCTTTCTTT.